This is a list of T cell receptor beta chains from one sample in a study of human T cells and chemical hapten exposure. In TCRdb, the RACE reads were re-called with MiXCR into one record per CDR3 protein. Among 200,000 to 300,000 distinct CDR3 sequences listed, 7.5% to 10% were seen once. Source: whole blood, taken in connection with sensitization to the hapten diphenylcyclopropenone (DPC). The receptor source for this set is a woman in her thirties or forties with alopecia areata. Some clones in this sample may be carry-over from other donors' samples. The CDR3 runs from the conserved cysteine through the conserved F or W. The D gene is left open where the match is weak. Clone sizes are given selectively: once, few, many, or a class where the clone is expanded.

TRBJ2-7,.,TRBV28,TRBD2,CASSLMRTSGRVEQYF,TGTGCCAGCAGTTTAATGCGGACTAGCGGGAGAGTCGAGCAGTACTTC
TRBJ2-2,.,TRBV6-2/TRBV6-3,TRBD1,CASSYLLGDRGSGELFF,TGTGCCAGCAGTTACTTGCTTGGGGACAGGGGCTCCGGGGAGCTGTTTTTT
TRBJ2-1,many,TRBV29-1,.,CSVEAPGGIYNEQFF,TGCAGCGTTGAAGCACCAGGTGGGATCTACAATGAGCAGTTCTTC
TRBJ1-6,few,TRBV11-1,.,CASSLVSDSPLHF,TGTGCCAGCAGCTTAGTCTCGGATTCACCCCTCCACTTT
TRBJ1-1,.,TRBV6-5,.,CASSSSLGAFF,TGTGCCAGCAGTTCCTCCCTAGGAGCTTTCTTT
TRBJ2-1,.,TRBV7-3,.,CASSLEGFGEQFF,TGTGCCAGCAGCTTGGAGGGGTTCGGTGAGCAGTTCTTC
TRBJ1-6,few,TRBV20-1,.,CSARDGRFSSYNSPLHF,TGCAGTGCTAGAGATGGCAGGTTCAGCTCCTATAATTCACCCCTCCACTTT
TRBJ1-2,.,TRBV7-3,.,CASSLTLQGDGYTF,TGTGCCAGCAGCTTAACGTTGCAAGGCGATGGCTACACCTTC
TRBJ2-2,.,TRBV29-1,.,CSVVDSGELFF,TGCAGCGTCGTGGACTCCGGGGAGCTGTTTTTT
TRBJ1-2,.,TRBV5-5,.,CASSLAPGANYGYTF,TGTGCCAGCAGCTTGGCACCCGGGGCTAACTATGGCTACACCTTC
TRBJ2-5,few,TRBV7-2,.,CASSLISGYQETQYF,TGTGCCAGCAGCTTAATATCAGGGTACCAAGAGACCCAGTACTTC
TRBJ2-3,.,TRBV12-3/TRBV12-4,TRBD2,CASSLGAGGPRQYF,TGTGCCAGCAGTTTAGGAGCGGGAGGCCCCCGACAGTATTTT
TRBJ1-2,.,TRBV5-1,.,CASSLGQSVNYGYTF,TGCGCCAGCAGCTTGGGACAGTCCGTGAACTATGGCTACACCTTC
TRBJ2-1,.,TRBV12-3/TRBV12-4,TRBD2,CASSLVLAGPNEQFF,TGTGCCAGCAGTTTAGTACTAGCGGGACCCAATGAGCAGTTCTTC
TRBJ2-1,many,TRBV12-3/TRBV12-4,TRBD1,CASRPGQSHNEQFF,TGTGCCAGCAGGCCGGGACAGAGTCACAATGAGCAGTTCTTC
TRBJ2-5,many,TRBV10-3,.,CAISESSGETQYF,TGTGCCATCAGTGAGTCTTCGGGAGAGACCCAGTACTTC
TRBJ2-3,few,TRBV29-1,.,CSVVRVGTDTQYF,TGCAGCGTTGTCAGGGTGGGCACAGATACGCAGTATTTT
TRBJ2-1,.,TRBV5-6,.,CASSLSGGSVQFF,TGTGCCAGCAGCTTGTCGGGGGGCTCTGTGCAGTTCTTC
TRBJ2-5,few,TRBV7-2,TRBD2,CASSPDSGRAEETQYF,TGTGCCAGCAGCCCCGATAGCGGGAGGGCCGAAGAGACCCAGTACTTC
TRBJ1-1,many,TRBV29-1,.,CSANRDPKTEAFF,TGCAGCGCGAACAGGGATCCTAAAACTGAAGCTTTCTTT
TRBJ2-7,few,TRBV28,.,CASSFFGTYEQYF,TGTGCCAGCAGTTTCTTCGGCACCTACGAGCAGTACTTC
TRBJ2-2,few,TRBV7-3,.,CASSPRAGTGELFF,TGTGCCAGCAGCCCCAGGGCAGGTACCGGGGAGCTGTTTTTT
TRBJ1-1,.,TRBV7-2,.,CASSFQQMNTEAFF,TGTGCCAGCAGCTTTCAACAGATGAACACTGAAGCTTTCTTT
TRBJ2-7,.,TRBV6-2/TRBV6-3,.,CASRPPGARVEQYF,TGTGCCAGCAGGCCCCCCGGGGCTCGAGTCGAGCAGTACTTC
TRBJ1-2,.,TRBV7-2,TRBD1,CASSLVGTGGRGYTF,TGTGCCAGCAGCTTAGTCGGGACAGGGGGCAGGGGCTACACCTTC